The 22 T cell receptor beta chains below all came from one sample that was sequenced in a study of blood T cell repertoires in COVID-19. Clones were sequenced by immunoSEQ multiplex PCR, and TCRdb holds only the in-frame ones, with some missing. The sample gives some 130,000 clones, about nine tenths of which show up once; over 9.5% is in the top ten. Material for sequencing was peripheral blood. Receptors were obtained from a woman in her 70s with COVID-19, enrolled during active disease.

This clone has just one count. This sequence joins TRBV5-1 and TRBJ2-7; perhaps TRBD2 as D (5 bases). Trimming left V 1 base short and J 3 bases short, with 8 bases between. The CDR3 extends over 13 amino acids. In germline, CDR1 is SGHRS, CDR2 YFSETQ. CDR3 DNA: TGCGCCAGCAGCTTGACCCGGGACTACGAGCAGTACTTC. As protein: CASSLTRDYEQYF.

This chain joins TRBV10-1 and TRBJ1-1; D not resolved. CDR1 is WNHNN and CDR2 is SYGVQD in the germline V gene (reference sequence). The germline V and J ends were trimmed by 8 bases and 1 base, with 11 bases remaining between them. The CDR3 has 13 residues. The CDR3 nucleotides read TGCGCCAGCTCTCGTACTACGAACACTGAAGCTTTCTTT. It is translated as CASSRTTNTEAFF.

This sequence joins TRBV18 and TRBJ2-2, with a tentative D call TRBD1 (5 bases). V was cut by 2 bases and J by 0 bases, with 10 bases left in between. The CDR3 sequence is 16 residues long. Germline CDR1 reads KGHSH; CDR2 reads LQKENI. The CDR3 spells CASSPSGQSNTGELFF. CDR3 DNA: TGTGCCAGCTCACCATCCGGACAATCGAACACCGGGGAGCTGTTTTTT. The full variable domain, with the rest looked up from reference TRBV18 and TRBJ2-2, is NAGVMQNPRHLVRRRGQEARLRCSPMKGHSHVYWYRQLPEEGLKFMVYLQKENIIDESGMPKERFSAEFPKEGPSILRIQQVVRGDSAAYFCASSPSGQSNTGELFFGEGSRLTVL.

This clone was detected many times. The chain has TRBV2 and TRBJ1-6; 8 bases fit TRBD1. CDR3 length: 16 amino acids. V trimming: 7 bases; J trimming: 9 bases; junction bases outside the gene matches: 14. Germline V gene sequence: CDR1 SNHLY, CDR2 FYNNEI. The CDR3 protein is CASTPRDRTSGSPLHF. CDR3 DNA sequence: TGTGCCAGCACCCCGAGGGACAGGACTTCGGGTTCACCCCTCCACTTT.

The chain combines TRBV6-1 with TRBJ2-5, with 11 nucleotides matching TRBD1. Germline values: CDR1 MNHNS, CDR2 SASEGT. The CDR3 has 19 residues. After removal of 0 bases from V and 4 bases from J, the junction contained 13 bases not matched to a gene. The DNA for the CDR3 is TGTGCCAGCAGTGAAGCGCTTTCTTCGTGGACAGGGGGCGGAGAGACCCAGTACTTC. Translating gives CASSEALSSWTGGGETQYF.

The chain is built from TRBV5-1 and TRBJ2-5, with D maybe TRBD1 (5 bases). V lost 3 bases, J lost 4 bases, and 13 bases lay in between. The germline V gene encodes CDR1 SGHRS and CDR2 YFSETQ. This CDR3 comprises 14 residues. The CDR3 DNA follows: TGCGCCAGCAGCTCATGGCCAGGGCCAGAGACCCAGTACTTC. Protein sequence: CASSSWPGPETQYF. Full variable domain (missing parts from reference TRBV5-1 and TRBJ2-5): KAGVTQTPRYLIKTRGQQVTLSCSPISGHRSVSWYQQTPGQGLQFLFEYFSETQRNKGNFPGRFSGRQFSNSRSEMNVSTLELGDSALYLCASSSWPGPETQYFGPGTRLLVL.

J is TRBJ2-5 and V is TRBV19; D might be TRBD2 (6 bases). CDR1 and CDR2 (germline): LNHDA, SQIVND (reference sequence). The CDR3 is made up of 17 amino acids. V lost 0 bases and J 0 bases, leaving 14 bases between the germline ends. The CDR3 loop is CASSIDEAGPYQETQYF. CDR3 bases: TGTGCCAGTAGTATAGACGAGGCGGGGCCATACCAAGAGACCCAGTACTTC.

The chain has TRBV19 and TRBJ1-5; TRBD1 aligns across 11 bases. Germline CDR1 LNHDA, CDR2 SQIVND (reference sequence). With 5 bases clipped from V and 7 bases from J, the junction kept 7 bases outside the gene matches. The CDR3 extends over 15 amino acids. CDR3 bases: TGTGCCAGTAGTGAAGGGACAGGGGGAGGCCAGCCCCAGCATTTT. Amino acid sequence: CASSEGTGGGQPQHF.

V usage is TRBV29-1 and J usage is TRBJ1-2; TRBD1 matches 7 bases. CDR3 length: 13 amino acids. Germline V gives CDR1 SQVTM, CDR2 ANQGSEA. J was trimmed by 7 bases and V by 7 bases; bases with no gene match: 12. Here the CDR3 reads CSATLQGWIGYTF. DNA for the CDR3: TGCAGCGCTACACTACAGGGGTGGATTGGCTACACCTTC.

The chain employs TRBV9 and TRBJ2-7; 8 bases fit TRBD1. The CDR3 is 14 residues long. Germline loops: CDR1 SGDLS, CDR2 YYNGEE. The junction had 5 bases not matched to a gene; V was cut back by 0 bases and J by 6 bases. For the CDR3, the DNA is TGTGCCAGCAGCGTAGAGGGACAGGCCGTCGAGCAGTACTTC. This codes for CASSVEGQAVEQYF.

The chain is built from TRBV19 and TRBJ1-5; D uncertain. The CDR3 has 15 amino acids. Deletions cut 7 bases from V and 6 bases from J, with 19 bases between. CDR1 and CDR2 (germline): LNHDA, SQIVND (reference sequence). CDR3 amino acids: CASIPAGLGSQPQHF. The CDR3, as DNA: TGTGCCAGTATCCCAGCCGGTCTGGGGAGTCAGCCCCAGCATTTT. Together with reference TRBV19 and TRBJ1-5, the CDR3 gives the full variable domain: DGGITQSPKYLFRKEGQNVTLSCEQNLNHDAMYWYRQDPGQGLRLIYYSQIVNDFQKGDIAEGYSVSREKKESFPLTVTSAQKNPTAFYLCASIPAGLGSQPQHFGDGTRLSIL.

This rearrangement joins TRBV5-8 to TRBJ1-5; no definite D call. This CDR3 region has 14 residues. Trimming cost V 5 bases and J 0 bases, with 9 bases left between them. Per germline, CDR1 SGHTS and CDR2 YDEGEE. In DNA, the CDR3 is TGTGCCAGCAGTAGGACTTATAGCAATCAGCCCCAGCATTTT. It codes for CASSRTYSNQPQHF.

J is TRBJ1-2 and V is TRBV6-4; D possibly corresponds to TRBD1 (5 bases). The CDR3 loop spans 15 amino acids. Germline V gene lookup returns CDR1 MRHNA and CDR2 SNTAGT. Trimming stripped 0 bases from V and 4 bases from J, with 12 bases between. CDR3 region: CASSDSPGYPYGYTF. The CDR3, as DNA: TGTGCCAGCAGTGACTCGCCAGGGTATCCCTATGGCTACACCTTC.

The J gene is TRBJ1-5, the V gene TRBV7-2, with a possible D match to TRBD1 (5 bases). Germline CDR1 reads SGHTA; CDR2 reads FQGNSA. The CDR3 loop spans 17 amino acids. V was trimmed by 3 bases and J by 0 bases, leaving 15 bases between them. As DNA, the CDR3 is TGTGCCAGCAGCTTGAGGTCAGGGTGGGATAGCAATCAGCCCCAGCATTTT. Encoded protein: CASSLRSGWDSNQPQHF.

This chain connects TRBV28 to TRBJ2-7; a possible D gene is TRBD1 (6 bases). The V gene lost 6 bases and the J gene lost 5 bases, with 17 bases spanning the gap. The CDR3 is made up of 14 amino acids. Germline V lookup: CDR1 MDHEN, CDR2 SYDVKM. Here the CDR3 reads CASRPPVGGDEQYF. In nucleotides, the CDR3 is TGTGCCAGCAGGCCCCCGGTAGGGGGAGACGAGCAGTACTTC. Full variable domain (outside the CDR3, taken from reference TRBV28 and TRBJ2-7): DVKVTQSSRYLVKRTGEKVFLECVQDMDHENMFWYRQDPGLGLRLIYFSYDVKMKEKGDIPEGYSVSREKKERFSLILESASTNQTSMYLCASRPPVGGDEQYFGPGTRLTVT.

The chain joins TRBV19 to TRBJ1-5, with D perhaps matching TRBD1 (5 bases). CDR1 LNHDA and CDR2 SQIVND come from the germline V gene (reference sequence). V was trimmed by 10 bases and J by 0 bases, leaving 22 bases between them. The CDR3 extends over 17 amino acids. Here the CDR3 DNA reads TGTGCCACCAATGATCCGGGGGGGGACGTTAGCAATCAGCCCCAGCATTTT. It is translated as CATNDPGGDVSNQPQHF.

The chain employs TRBV10-1 and TRBJ1-5; weak D call: TRBD1 (6 bases). V shed 1 base and J shed 10 bases, with 11 bases lying between them. The germline V gene has CDR1 WNHNN and CDR2 SYGVQD (reference sequence). The CDR3 runs 13 residues. CDR3 amino acids: CASSEWTAHPQHF. The DNA for the CDR3 is TGCGCCAGCAGTGAGTGGACAGCCCATCCCCAGCATTTT.

Details on this clone: This CDR3 is also generated by other DNA sequences in the sample. J is TRBJ1-6 and V is TRBV5-6; 7 positions agree with TRBD1. The trim removed 0 bases at V and 9 bases at J, leaving 6 bases unmatched. This CDR3 comprises 15 residues. CDR1 SGHDT and CDR2 YYEEEE come from the germline V gene. CDR3 protein: CASSLGTGAASPLHF. The CDR3, as DNA: TGTGCCAGCAGCTTGGGGACAGGAGCTGCTTCACCCCTCCACTTT.

About this clone itself: The junction departs from the called germline gene at one end, perhaps through a read error. V is TRBV2 and J is TRBJ1-1, with D perhaps TRBD1 (5 bases). CDR3 length: 14 amino acids. Germline values: CDR1 SNHLY, CDR2 FYNNEI. The CDR3 is CASGDIGQNTEAFF. In DNA, the CDR3 is TGTGCCAGCGGTGACATCGGACAGAACACTGAAGCTTTCTTT.

The V call is TRBV19, the J call TRBJ2-2; 10 bases map to TRBD1. CDR3 length equals 14 residues. V gave up 7 bases and J gave up 6 bases; unmatched junction bases: 5. Germline V gene data show CDR1 as LNHDA and CDR2 as SQIVND (reference sequence). CDR3 DNA: TGTGCCAGTATCGACAGGGGGCAGGCCGGGGAGCTGTTTTTT. Translated, it gives CASIDRGQAGELFF. Full variable domain (missing parts from reference TRBV19 and TRBJ2-2): DGGITQSPKYLFRKEGQNVTLSCEQNLNHDAMYWYRQDPGQGLRLIYYSQIVNDFQKGDIAEGYSVSREKKESFPLTVTSAQKNPTAFYLCASIDRGQAGELFFGEGSRLTVL.

This clone was seen a single time. This chain connects TRBV28 to TRBJ1-1, with 7 bases that match TRBD1. Germline loops: CDR1 MDHEN, CDR2 SYDVKM. Germline trimming cut 4 bases from V and 5 bases from J; bases unmatched to any gene: 10. This CDR3 has 15 residues. In nucleotides, the CDR3 is TGTGCCAGCAGTTCCCTAACAGGGGCGGTAACTGAAGCTTTCTTT. It is translated as CASSSLTGAVTEAFF.

The CDR3 DNA is TGTGCCCGTGAGGAAGCGGGGACAGGTTCCTACGAGCAGTACTTC. Translated, it gives CAREEAGTGSYEQYF. This sequence joins TRBV24-1 and TRBJ2-7; D perhaps matches TRBD1 (8 bases). The V gene lost 12 bases and the J gene lost 1 base, with 21 bases spanning the gap. The CDR3 has 15 residues. Germline lookup yields CDR1 KGHDR and CDR2 SFDVKD.